The rows below give T cell receptor beta chains drawn from one sample of a study of monozygotic twins with inflammatory bowel disease. One entry per CDR3 protein, without DNA, is what TCRdb gives after re-calling the 5' RACE reads. Its table records under 150,000 distinct CDR3 sequences. Sequenced sample: blood. These receptors came from a human donor with ulcerative colitis or Crohn's disease, or a healthy co-twin of an affected twin (not recorded which). CDR3s include the opening cysteine and the closing phenylalanine or tryptophan.

cdr3_aa: CASSRDRSSYEQYF
j_call: TRBJ2-7
v_call: TRBV18
cdr3_length: 14

cdr3_aa: CASSLGDSQPQHF
j_call: TRBJ1-5
v_call: TRBV7-6
cdr3_length: 13

cdr3_aa: CSASSSQAQSYNEQFF
j_call: TRBJ2-1
v_call: TRBV20-1
cdr3_length: 16

cdr3_aa: CSAMAGQNQPQHF
j_call: TRBJ1-5
v_call: TRBV20-1
cdr3_length: 13

cdr3_aa: CASSLAPASGLDTQYF
j_call: TRBJ2-3
v_call: TRBV7-9
cdr3_length: 16

cdr3_aa: CASSLVGQTEAFF
j_call: TRBJ1-1
v_call: TRBV7-9
cdr3_length: 13

cdr3_aa: CASKGTSGYEQYF
j_call: TRBJ2-7
v_call: TRBV5-1
cdr3_length: 13

cdr3_aa: CSARAAQEGGTIYF
j_call: TRBJ1-3
v_call: TRBV20-1
cdr3_length: 14

cdr3_aa: CATSRLGDPLNTEAFF
j_call: TRBJ1-1
v_call: TRBV15
cdr3_length: 16

cdr3_aa: CSARQASGETQYF
j_call: TRBJ2-5
v_call: TRBV20-1
cdr3_length: 13

cdr3_aa: CASSLAGGPDTQYF
j_call: TRBJ2-3
v_call: TRBV12-3/TRBV12-4
cdr3_length: 14

cdr3_aa: CASSPRQGRYEQYF
j_call: TRBJ2-7
v_call: TRBV18
cdr3_length: 14

cdr3_aa: CASSPRFEGSRNTEAFF
j_call: TRBJ1-1
v_call: TRBV5-1
cdr3_length: 17

cdr3_aa: CASSQDPGPEQFF
j_call: TRBJ2-1
v_call: TRBV4-3
cdr3_length: 13

cdr3_aa: CASSPNSASTDTQYF
j_call: TRBJ2-3
v_call: TRBV18
cdr3_length: 15

cdr3_aa: CASSLARGGAWSETQYF
j_call: TRBJ2-5
v_call: TRBV5-1
cdr3_length: 17

cdr3_aa: CASRRQGATGELFF
j_call: TRBJ2-2
v_call: TRBV6-1
cdr3_length: 14

cdr3_aa: CASKDYYNEQFF
j_call: TRBJ2-1
v_call: TRBV6-2/TRBV6-3
cdr3_length: 12